These 18 T cell receptor beta chains were all obtained from the same sample, sequenced in a study of T cell repertoires in aging, cancer and after chemotherapy. Rearranged V-D-J TRB sequences were amplified with a mixed TRB-A/B primer pool. MiXCR was run by TCRdb on the multiplex PCR reads, yielding one entry per CDR3 protein. The sample lists about 18,000 distinct CDR3 sequences; about 50% were seen once. Peripheral blood genomic DNA, not sorted cells or RNA, was the template. The sequencing input was blood. The receptors here all came from a human donor in good health.

The CDR3 DNA sequence: TGTGCCAGCTCAGGAGATTCTGGAAACACCATATATTTT. Protein product: CASSGDSGNTIYF. The V and J genes are TRBV18 and TRBJ1-3, with D unresolved. Looked up from germline, CDR1 is KGHSH and CDR2 is LQKENI. The CDR3 length is 13 residues. V dropped 5 bases and J dropped 1 base, with 6 bases sitting between them.

The chain combines TRBV19 with TRBJ1-2; D may be TRBD1 (5 bases). Germline V gene sequence: CDR1 LNHDA, CDR2 SQIVND (reference sequence). V was shortened by 3 bases and J by 6 bases, with 20 bases between the two germline ends. This CDR3 contains 16 residues. The CDR3 DNA is TGTGCCAGTAGTATCGGAGGCAGCGATTGGGGGGATGGCTACACCTTC. It specifies CASSIGGSDWGDGYTF.

This sequence joins TRBV27 and TRBJ2-1, with D possibly matching TRBD2 (6 bases). The CDR3 runs to 15 residues. V was trimmed by 6 bases and J by 2 bases, leaving 14 bases between them. In germline, CDR1 is MNHEY, CDR2 SMNVEV (reference sequence). In DNA form, the CDR3 reads TGTGCCAGCAGCTTCCTTCGGGAGACCTACAATGAGCAGTTCTTC. It specifies CASSFLRETYNEQFF.

By share of the sample, this clonotype is medium-sized. V and J are TRBV19 and TRBJ2-5; TRBD1 or TRBD2 may be the D gene (5 bases each). This CDR3 contains 15 residues. V gave up 3 bases and J gave up 6 bases, with 17 bases separating them. CDR1 is LNHDA and CDR2 is SQIVND in the germline V gene (reference sequence). CDR3 DNA sequence: TGTGCCAGTAGTATGGGACGGGGCAGATCGCAGACCCAGTACTTC. This encodes CASSMGRGRSQTQYF.

This clonotype has a single count. The junction and the germline gene differ at one end; a read error may be behind it. This chain connects TRBV29-1 to TRBJ2-1; TRBD2 matches at 9 bases. Germline V CDR1 and CDR2: SQVTM, ANQGSEA. This CDR3 is built from 13 residues. This chain's CDR3 is CSVDAREGTSRNF. The CDR3 DNA reads TGCAGCGTTGATGCGAGGGAGGGGACTAGCCGGAACTTC.

V usage is TRBV19 and J usage is TRBJ2-6, with a tentative D call TRBD1 (6 bases). V was clipped by 6 bases and J by 0 bases, with 12 bases between them. This CDR3 is built from 16 residues. Germline V gives CDR1 LNHDA, CDR2 SQIVND (reference sequence). CDR3 residues: CASSPTGTSGANVLTF. DNA for the CDR3: TGTGCCAGTAGCCCGACAGGAACCTCTGGGGCCAACGTCCTGACTTTC.

The CDR3, as DNA: TGTGCCAGCAGTTACACCTCCCCCGGGGATGAGCAGTTCTTC. Its protein is CASSYTSPGDEQFF. The chain links TRBV6-6 to TRBJ2-1; possible D gene TRBD2, 5 bases. V was pared by 2 bases and J by 8 bases, with 13 bases between. Germline V gene lookup returns CDR1 MNHNY and CDR2 SVGAGI (reference sequence). The CDR3 is made up of 14 amino acids.

This clonotype showed up just a few times. The V call is TRBV19, the J call TRBJ2-1; possible D gene TRBD2, 6 bases. Trimming removed 3 bases at V and 4 bases at J, with 16 bases between. This CDR3 comprises 16 residues. Per germline, CDR1 LNHDA and CDR2 SQIVND (reference sequence). The CDR3: CASSISASENYNEQFF. The CDR3 DNA reads TGTGCCAGTAGTATTTCCGCTAGCGAGAATTACAATGAGCAGTTCTTC.

This clonotype occurred a few times. The CDR3 is CASSSTLIKADTQYF. The CDR3 nucleotides are TGTGCCAGTAGTTCCACTCTGATCAAAGCAGATACGCAGTATTTT. The rearrangement links TRBV19 to TRBJ2-3, with D uncertain. This CDR3 region has 15 residues. Trimming pared 5 bases from V and 4 bases from J, leaving 16 bases between. Germline values: CDR1 LNHDA, CDR2 SQIVND (reference sequence).

Relative to its sample, this clonotype is medium-sized (0.01 to 0.1%). The chain employs TRBV29-1 and TRBJ2-1; D tentatively fits TRBD1 or TRBD2 (5 bases each). V lost 4 bases and J lost 0, with 7 bases in between. The CDR3 has 13 residues. Per germline, CDR1 SQVTM and CDR2 ANQGSEA. CDR3: CSVVGDSYNEQFF. CDR3 in DNA: TGCAGCGTTGTGGGGGACTCCTACAATGAGCAGTTCTTC.

The genes are TRBV7-6 and TRBJ1-1, with a possible D match to TRBD1 (6 bases). V was pared by 5 bases and J by 1 base, with 14 bases between. In germline, CDR1 is SGHVS, CDR2 FNYEAQ. The CDR3 has 15 residues. The CDR3 spells CASSPGARGNTEAFF. For the CDR3, the DNA is TGTGCCAGCAGCCCAGGGGCGCGTGGGAACACTGAAGCTTTCTTT.

The chain combines TRBV7-9 with TRBJ1-4; D might be TRBD1 (5 bases). This CDR3 contains 14 residues. V gave up 3 bases and J gave up 0 bases, with 5 bases separating them. CDR1 SEHNR and CDR2 FQNEAQ come from the germline V gene (reference sequence). The CDR3 loop is CASSLTATNEKLFF. In DNA form, the CDR3 reads TGTGCCAGCAGCTTGACAGCAACTAATGAAAAACTGTTTTTT.

This clonotype has only a few counts. This chain uses TRBV6-6 with TRBJ2-1, with 9 bases aligning to TRBD1. This CDR3 comprises 15 residues. From germline, CDR1 is MNHNY and CDR2 SVGAGI (reference sequence). The ends lost 7 bases at V and 7 bases at J; junction bases unmatched: 11. The CDR3 loop is CASNSGTGYFNEQFF. DNA of the CDR3: TGTGCCAGCAACAGCGGGACAGGGTATTTTAATGAGCAGTTCTTC.

This clonotype was seen a few times. The chain joins TRBV6-2 or TRBV6-3 to TRBJ2-2; D is possibly TRBD2 (5 bases). Deletions cut 8 bases from V and 4 bases from J, with 11 bases between. Germline assignment: CDR1 MNHEY and CDR2 SVGEGT. The CDR3 sequence is 13 residues long. This CDR3 reads CASRREFTGELFF. DNA for the CDR3: TGTGCCAGCCGAAGGGAGTTCACCGGGGAGCTGTTTTTT.

This clonotype was counted once. V and J are TRBV6-2 or TRBV6-3 and TRBJ2-6; D is unclear. The CDR3 spans 15 residues. Trimming took off 5 bases at V and 0 bases at J, with 8 bases between the two ends. Germline values: CDR1 MNHEY, CDR2 SVGEGT. DNA for the CDR3: TGTGCCAGCAGTCCTTCACCCTCTGGGGCCAACGTCCTGACTTTC. Translated: CASSPSPSGANVLTF.

The chain combines TRBV27 with TRBJ2-7; TRBD2 matches at 9 bases. The CDR3 is 17 residues long. V gave up 2 bases and J gave up 2 bases; unmatched junction bases: 10. Germline assignment: CDR1 MNHEY and CDR2 SMNVEV (reference sequence). CDR3 nucleotide sequence: TGTGCCAGCAGTTTAGTGTTCGCTAGCGGGGCCACCTACGAGCAGTACTTC. Encoded protein: CASSLVFASGATYEQYF.

The V and J genes are TRBV19 and TRBJ1-5; no definite D call. This CDR3 spans 14 amino acids. Trimming pared 0 bases from V and 9 bases from J, leaving 12 bases between. CDR1 is LNHDA, CDR2 SQIVND, per germline (reference sequence). The CDR3 DNA reads as TGTGCCAGTAGTATAGAACGGGGTGGTGGGCCCCAGCATTTT. Protein: CASSIERGGGPQHF.

This rearrangement joins TRBV5-4 to TRBJ1-2; tentatively, D is TRBD1 (6 bases). The CDR3 loop spans 17 amino acids. The V gene's germline CDR1 is SGHNT and CDR2 YYREEE (reference sequence). V was shortened by 4 bases and J by 6 bases, with 25 bases between the two germline ends. The CDR3 nucleotides read TGTGCCAGCAGCCGTGATTACAGGGATCATGTATGGAATGGCTACACCTTC. Translating gives CASSRDYRDHVWNGYTF.